These T cell receptor beta chains were read from a single sample in a study of shared clonotypes between healthy human individuals. Profiled with immunoSEQ multiplex PCR; TCRdb holds only in-frame clones, not every one. The sample holds about 2 million clones, just under 95% seen once. What was sequenced was naive CD8+ T cells sorted from blood. These receptors all stem from a man younger than 35 in good health. The CDR3 runs from the conserved cysteine through the conserved F or W.

CDR3aa: CASSPWTRGGDEQFF
j_gene: TRBJ2-1
v_gene: TRBV7-9

CDR3aa: CASSFGLYEQYF
j_gene: TRBJ2-7
v_gene: TRBV5-4

CDR3aa: CAISETSSTDTQYF
j_gene: TRBJ2-3
v_gene: TRBV10-3

CDR3aa: CASSPSGVSYNEQFF
j_gene: TRBJ2-1
v_gene: TRBV9

CDR3aa: CASSYLGGATDTQYF
j_gene: TRBJ2-3
v_gene: TRBV6-5

CDR3aa: CASSQVAGGENEQFF
j_gene: TRBJ2-1
v_gene: TRBV18

CDR3aa: CASSFAPYTGELFF
j_gene: TRBJ2-2
v_gene: TRBV11-2

CDR3aa: CASSYRTWDAQETQYF
j_gene: TRBJ2-5
v_gene: TRBV6-6

CDR3aa: CASSVTVNSGANVLTF
j_gene: TRBJ2-6
v_gene: TRBV9

CDR3aa: CASSFSSGTLSYEQYF
j_gene: TRBJ2-7
v_gene: TRBV6-6

CDR3aa: CASSLRDSQETQYF
j_gene: TRBJ2-5
v_gene: TRBV13

CDR3aa: CASSSGNRGSSYEQYF
j_gene: TRBJ2-7
v_gene: TRBV7-8

CDR3aa: CASSTPGLVEQYF
j_gene: TRBJ2-7
v_gene: TRBV4-1

CDR3aa: CAISAPTVGQDEQYF
j_gene: TRBJ2-7
v_gene: TRBV10-3

CDR3aa: CASSIREDLNTEAFF
j_gene: TRBJ1-1
v_gene: TRBV9

CDR3aa: CASSHITGELFF
j_gene: TRBJ2-2
v_gene: TRBV4-1

CDR3aa: CASSASGGADTQYF
j_gene: TRBJ2-3
v_gene: TRBV7-3

CDR3aa: CASSLRDSNQPQHF
j_gene: TRBJ1-5
v_gene: TRBV28

CDR3aa: CASSSTSGEGDTQYF
j_gene: TRBJ2-3
v_gene: TRBV7-8

CDR3aa: CASSLGNEGDTEAFF
j_gene: TRBJ1-1
v_gene: TRBV27

CDR3aa: CASSYSIGASTDTQYF
j_gene: TRBJ2-3
v_gene: TRBV6-5

CDR3aa: CASSLVTESSTDTQYF
j_gene: TRBJ2-3
v_gene: TRBV7-6

CDR3aa: CASSQVLDENTEAFF
j_gene: TRBJ1-1
v_gene: TRBV4-3

CDR3aa: CATRGRGVDTQYF
j_gene: TRBJ2-3
v_gene: TRBV15

CDR3aa: CASSLSGGQLHADGELFF
j_gene: TRBJ2-2
v_gene: TRBV28

CDR3aa: CATSKVRQMNTEAFF
j_gene: TRBJ1-1
v_gene: TRBV15

CDR3aa: CASSFLDRFYEQYF
j_gene: TRBJ2-7
v_gene: TRBV6-5

CDR3aa: CASRETGGGNTIYF
j_gene: TRBJ1-3
v_gene: TRBV11-2

CDR3aa: CASSSERFGYTF
j_gene: TRBJ1-2
v_gene: TRBV6-6

CDR3aa: CASSISPLSSYNSPLHF
j_gene: TRBJ1-6
v_gene: TRBV19

CDR3aa: CASSGPAAGTVYEQYF
j_gene: TRBJ2-7
v_gene: TRBV6-1

CDR3aa: CASSPGVTYEQYF
j_gene: TRBJ2-7
v_gene: TRBV5-5

CDR3aa: CASSQLLAGKTQYF
j_gene: TRBJ2-5
v_gene: TRBV4-1

CDR3aa: CASSLYRSGELFF
j_gene: TRBJ2-2
v_gene: TRBV27

CDR3aa: CASGLNTEAFF
j_gene: TRBJ1-1
v_gene: TRBV11-2

CDR3aa: CASSLMLGGEQFF
j_gene: TRBJ2-1
v_gene: TRBV19

CDR3aa: CAINPGLDYEQYF
j_gene: TRBJ2-7
v_gene: TRBV10-3

CDR3aa: CASSLRHTPDEQYF
j_gene: TRBJ2-7
v_gene: TRBV28

CDR3aa: CASSFGTGYEQYF
j_gene: TRBJ2-7
v_gene: TRBV27

CDR3aa: CASSANRDSNPYEQYF
j_gene: TRBJ2-7
v_gene: TRBV9

CDR3aa: CASSSGTGAPTGELFF
j_gene: TRBJ2-2
v_gene: TRBV28

CDR3aa: CASISSANEQYF
j_gene: TRBJ2-7
v_gene: TRBV5-6

CDR3aa: CASSPSRDRVHEQYF
j_gene: TRBJ2-7
v_gene: TRBV4-3

CDR3aa: CASSPPRPQGLAGPYEQYF
j_gene: TRBJ2-7
v_gene: TRBV18

CDR3aa: CASRAGQSNQPQHF
j_gene: TRBJ1-5
v_gene: TRBV27

CDR3aa: CASQSMTGAREQFF
j_gene: TRBJ2-1
v_gene: TRBV19

CDR3aa: CASSSDRVAVAFF
j_gene: TRBJ1-1
v_gene: TRBV5-5

CDR3aa: CASSDIYGGPLNTEAFF
j_gene: TRBJ1-1
v_gene: TRBV9

CDR3aa: CASSPIKPMNTEAFF
j_gene: TRBJ1-1
v_gene: TRBV7-9